This TCR beta chain is drawn from a study of response to subunit inactivated influenza vaccine. TCRdb analysed the RT-PCR reads with MiXCR anew, one entry per CDR3 protein. This sample carries about 500,000 distinct CDR3 sequences, roughly 7.9% of them seen once, and the ten largest clones take less than 15%. Germline CDR1 and CDR2: SQVTM and ANQGSEA. V was trimmed by 4 bases and J by 4 bases, leaving 20 bases between them. The CDR3 contains 15 residues. Study-wide results and caveats: Each seasonal influenza vaccination, the authors suggested, recruits few new T cells.

On this clonotype itself: Its antigen is currently unknown.

The sequence derives from a man aged 45 to 70 who received an inactivated influenza vaccine. The V call is TRBV29-1, the J call TRBJ2-7, with D perhaps TRBD1 (6 bases). The material was PBMCs from blood, obtained roughly 24 months after vaccination. CDR3 residues: CSVVLLGGGAYEQYF. In DNA, the CDR3 is TGCAGCGTTGTCCTCCTCGGTGGGGGCGCGTACGAGCAGTACTTC.